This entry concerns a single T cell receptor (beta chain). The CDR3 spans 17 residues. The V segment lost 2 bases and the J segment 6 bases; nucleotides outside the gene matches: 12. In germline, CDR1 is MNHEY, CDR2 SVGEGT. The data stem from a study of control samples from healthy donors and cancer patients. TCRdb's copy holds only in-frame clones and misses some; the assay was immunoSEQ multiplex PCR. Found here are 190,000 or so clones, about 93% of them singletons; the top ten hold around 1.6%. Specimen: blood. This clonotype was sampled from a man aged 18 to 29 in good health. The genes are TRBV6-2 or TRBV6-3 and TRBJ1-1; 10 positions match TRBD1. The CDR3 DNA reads TGTGCCAGCAGTTACAGGACAGGGGGAAAAACCGGCGCTGAAGCTTTCTTT. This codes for CASSYRTGGKTGAEAFF.